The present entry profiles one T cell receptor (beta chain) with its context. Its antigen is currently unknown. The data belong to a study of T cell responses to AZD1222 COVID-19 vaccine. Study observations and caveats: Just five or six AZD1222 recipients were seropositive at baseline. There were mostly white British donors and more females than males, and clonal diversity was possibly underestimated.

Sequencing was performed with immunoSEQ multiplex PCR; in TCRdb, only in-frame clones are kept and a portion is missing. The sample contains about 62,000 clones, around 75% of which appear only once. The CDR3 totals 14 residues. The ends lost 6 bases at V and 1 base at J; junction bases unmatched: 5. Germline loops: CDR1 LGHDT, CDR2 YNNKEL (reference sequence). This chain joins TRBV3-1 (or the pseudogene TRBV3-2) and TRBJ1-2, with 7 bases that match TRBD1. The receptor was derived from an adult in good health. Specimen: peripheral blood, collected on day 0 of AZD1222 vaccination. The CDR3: CASSGQAFNYGYTF. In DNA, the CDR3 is TGTGCCAGCAGTGGACAGGCCTTTAACTATGGCTACACCTTC.